The 26 T cell receptor beta chains reported below all come from one sample, sequenced in a study of breast tumors, draining lymph nodes, adjacent tissues (dated by TCRdb to about 2016). The library was obtained by multiplex PCR. These reads were obtained on an Illumina HiSeq 2000. TCRdb trimmed public reads at Q25 via fastp, called clones via MiXCR and kept in-frame beta chains. Every distinct CDR3 protein forms one entry, paired with its most common genes and DNA. This sample has 140,000 to 150,000 distinct CDR3 sequences in its table, and approximately 32% of those were observed once. 2.3% of the sample lies in the top ten. Lymph node samples came from the axillary draining lymph nodes of breast cancer patients. Sequencing was carried out using axillary lymph node tissue. The receptors derive from a female donor with breast cancer. Some clones in this sample may be carry-over from other donors' samples.

The chain carries TRBV5-1 and TRBJ1-1; D may be TRBD1 (5 bases). The germline V and J ends were trimmed by 4 bases and 4 bases, with 14 bases remaining between them. CDR1 is SGHRS and CDR2 is YFSETQ in the germline V gene. The CDR3 extends over 14 amino acids. For the CDR3, the DNA is TGCGCCAGCAGCGGGGCTATGGGGCGCACTGAAGCTTTCTTT. This translates into CASSGAMGRTEAFF.

This clonotype was recorded a few times. A much larger clone differs from this one at a single base, so this may be a read error. V and J are TRBV6-5 and TRBJ2-7; 11 nucleotides match TRBD1. V trimming: 4 bases; J trimming: 6 bases; junction bases outside the gene matches: 8. This CDR3 contains 15 residues. In germline, CDR1 is MNHEY, CDR2 SVGAGI. The CDR3 region is CASSSPGQGEREQYF. As DNA, the CDR3 is TGTGCCAGCAGTTCCCCGGGACAGGGGGAGCGCGAGCAGTACTTC.

As regards this clonotype: One end of the junction fails to match germline, which may point to a read error. This rearrangement joins TRBV5-5 to TRBJ2-7; D is perhaps TRBD1 (5 bases). Germline loops: CDR1 SGHKS, CDR2 YYEKEE (reference sequence). The length of the CDR3 is 13 residues. In DNA form, the CDR3 reads TGTGCCAGCAGCTTAAACAGGCTGTACGGGCAGTACTTC. Translation: CASSLNRLYGQYF.

This clonotype was observed at least ten times. The genes are TRBV5-1 and TRBJ2-6; perhaps TRBD1 as D (6 bases). Germline CDR1 and CDR2: SGHRS and YFSETQ. Trimming removed 4 bases at V and 3 bases at J, with 17 bases between. The CDR3 consists of 17 residues. DNA of the CDR3: TGCGCCAGCAGCCCCTCGTACAGGGTCAGTGGGGCCAACGTCCTGACTTTC. Translated: CASSPSYRVSGANVLTF.

There are many counts of this clonotype. The chain employs TRBV19 and TRBJ2-3; the D is unclear. The V gene lost 7 bases and the J gene lost 0 bases, with 17 bases spanning the gap. The CDR3 loop spans 16 amino acids. CDR1 and CDR2 from the germline V gene are LNHDA and SQIVND (reference sequence). CDR3: CASNGRYLTSTDTQYF. The CDR3, as DNA: TGTGCCAGTAACGGACGGTACCTAACTAGCACAGATACGCAGTATTTT. The complete variable domain, with remaining parts taken from reference TRBV19 and TRBJ2-3, reads DGGITQSPKYLFRKEGQNVTLSCEQNLNHDAMYWYRQDPGQGLRLIYYSQIVNDFQKGDIAEGYSVSREKKESFPLTVTSAQKNPTAFYLCASNGRYLTSTDTQYFGPGTRLTVL.

Concerning this clonotype itself: One end of the junction does not line up with germline, which may come from a read error. This chain connects TRBV19 to TRBJ2-6; TRBD1 is a possible D gene (6 bases). This CDR3 is 15 amino acids long. From germline, CDR1 is LNHDA and CDR2 SQIVND (reference sequence). The CDR3 DNA reads TGTGCCAGTACCGATGCTATCCGGGACATGAACACTGAAGCTTTC. Translated, it gives CASTDAIRDMNTEAF.

This clonotype was detected ten times or more. J is TRBJ2-3 and V is TRBV18, with 11 bases identical to TRBD2. Unmatched junction bases numbered 6, after V lost 5 bases and J lost 5 bases. CDR3 length: 15 amino acids. Germline CDR1 and CDR2: KGHSH and LQKENI. This CDR3 reads CASSIAGGPRDTQYF. The CDR3 DNA reads as TGTGCCAGCTCAATAGCGGGGGGGCCTAGAGATACGCAGTATTTT. The variable domain in full, completed from reference TRBV18 and TRBJ2-3, reads NAGVMQNPRHLVRRRGQEARLRCSPMKGHSHVYWYRQLPEEGLKFMVYLQKENIIDESGMPKERFSAEFPKEGPSILRIQQVVRGDSAAYFCASSIAGGPRDTQYFGPGTRLTVL.

V and J are TRBV3-1 and TRBJ2-4, with 12 bases aligning to TRBD1. This CDR3 contains 16 residues. V lost 5 bases and J lost 6; bases outside the gene matches: 8. Germline assignment: CDR1 LGHDT and CDR2 YNNKEL (reference sequence). This chain's CDR3 is CASSKTGTGGRNIQYF. CDR3 sequence (DNA): TGTGCCAGCAGCAAGACCGGGACAGGGGGCCGAAACATTCAGTACTTC.

This clonotype was seen repeatedly, ten times or more. This could be a read error, since a much larger clone is one nucleotide away. This sequence joins TRBV20-1 and TRBJ1-5; perhaps TRBD1 as D (5 bases). The CDR3 is made up of 12 amino acids. Germline V CDR1 and CDR2: DFQATT, SNEGSKA (reference sequence). The CDR3 DNA is TGCAGTGCTACGGGGGGTCTGAAGCCCCGGCATTTT. Amino acid sequence: CSATGGLKPRHF.

This clonotype came up many times. Mismatch with germline at one junction end may stem from a read error. The rearrangement links TRBV6-6 to TRBJ2-2; D gene ambiguous. This CDR3 comprises 14 residues. CDR1 and CDR2 from the germline V gene are MNHNY and SVGAGI (reference sequence). DNA of the CDR3: TGTGCCAGCAGTGACTCCGGCAACACCGGGGAGCTGTTTTTT. Residues: CASSDSGNTGELFF.

The gene calls are TRBV2 and TRBJ2-5, with D perhaps matching TRBD1 or TRBD2 (5 bases each). CDR3 length: 15 amino acids. V was shortened by 0 bases and J by 9 bases, with 17 bases between the two germline ends. CDR1 and CDR2 from the germline V gene are SNHLY and FYNNEI. The CDR3 reads CASSEALGGYQPQYF. As DNA, the CDR3 is TGTGCCAGCAGTGAAGCGCTTGGGGGATATCAGCCCCAGTACTTC.

This rearrangement joins TRBV20-1 to TRBJ1-1; 7 bases fit TRBD1. Germline values: CDR1 DFQATT, CDR2 SNEGSKA (reference sequence). This CDR3 contains 14 residues. The V gene end was trimmed by 6 bases and the J gene end by 7 bases; junction bases not matched to a gene: 14. The CDR3 reads CSALQGDRVLEAFF. The CDR3 DNA sequence: TGCAGTGCCCTCCAGGGTGACAGGGTCCTTGAAGCTTTCTTT.

The chain uses TRBV5-1 and TRBJ1-6; 10 bases agree with TRBD1. Germline CDR1 reads SGHRS; CDR2 reads YFSETQ. The CDR3 extends over 14 amino acids. With 7 bases clipped from V and 12 bases from J, the junction kept 10 bases outside the gene matches. The DNA for the CDR3 is TGCGCCAGCCTGGACAGGGGGGAATTAGGACCCCTCCACTTT. Translating it yields CASLDRGELGPLHF.

Ten or more counts support this clonotype. The junction does not match germline at one end; this may be a read error. This sequence joins TRBV4-1 and TRBJ1-5; D is perhaps TRBD1 (6 bases). Germline CDR1 reads MGHRA; CDR2 reads YSYEKL. The CDR3 covers 14 residues. The chain's CDR3 is CASSQTGGNQPQHF. The CDR3 DNA reads as TGTGCCAGCAGCCAGACAGGTGGTAATCAGCCCCAGCATTTT.

The sample holds a few counts of this clonotype. A much more abundant neighbour one base away suggests this may be a read error. This chain connects TRBV11-2 to TRBJ2-5; 8 positions agree with TRBD2. This CDR3 contains 13 residues. In germline, CDR1 is SGHAT, CDR2 FQNNGV. The CDR3 spells CASRGLVQATQYF. Written as DNA, the CDR3 is TGTGCCAGCAGGGGACTAGTCCAAGCGACCCAGTACTTC. The full variable domain, in which reference TRBV11-2 and TRBJ2-5 provide the parts outside the CDR3, is EAGVAQSPRYKIIEKRQSVAFWCNPISGHATLYWYQQILGQGPKLLIQFQNNGVVDDSQLPKDRFSAERLKGVDSTLKIQPAKLEDSAVYLCASRGLVQATQYFGPGTRLLVL.

At least ten counts were recorded for this clonotype. The chain joins TRBV13 to TRBJ2-1, with a tentative D call TRBD1 (5 bases). Per the germline V gene, CDR1 is PRHDT and CDR2 is FYEKMQ (reference sequence). V was pared by 5 bases and J by 4 bases, with 12 bases between. CDR3 length: 14 residues. CDR3 residues: CASSQQRQYNEQFF. In DNA form, the CDR3 reads TGTGCCAGCAGCCAGCAGAGACAGTACAATGAGCAGTTCTTC.

This clonotype was counted many times. The chain uses TRBV5-1 and TRBJ2-7; no clear D. The CDR3 totals 13 residues. V dropped 0 bases and J dropped 4 bases, with 8 bases sitting between them. Germline V gene data show CDR1 as SGHRS and CDR2 as YFSETQ. The CDR3 DNA reads TGCGCCAGCAGCTTGGCGGGCGAGTACGAGCAGTACTTC. The encoded protein is CASSLAGEYEQYF.

There are many counts of this clonotype. The genes are TRBV7-9 and TRBJ1-2, with a possible D match to TRBD1 (6 bases). V was trimmed by 3 bases and J by 4 bases, leaving 21 bases between them. Germline-derived CDR1 and CDR2 are SEHNR and FQNEAQ (reference sequence). This CDR3 is built from 17 residues. The chain's CDR3 is CASSLDSTALAVYGYTF. CDR3 coding DNA: TGTGCCAGCAGCTTGGACAGCACCGCTCTTGCCGTCTATGGCTACACCTTC. The full variable domain, rest sourced from reference TRBV7-9 and TRBJ1-2, is DTGVSQNPRHKITKRGQNVTFRCDPISEHNRLYWYRQTLGQGPEFLTYFQNEAQLEKSRLLSDRFSAERPKGSFSTLEIQRTEQGDSAMYLCASSLDSTALAVYGYTFGSGTRLTVV.

This rearrangement joins TRBV6-1 to TRBJ1-2; no clear D gene. The CDR3 is 12 residues long. The germline V gene encodes CDR1 MNHNS and CDR2 SASEGT. Trimming took 5 bases from V and 13 from J, leaving 17 bases between them. The CDR3 nucleotides are TGTGCCAGCAGTCACCTGACGGATTCTTCCACCTTC. This gives the protein CASSHLTDSSTF.

As to this clonotype: Germline is not matched at one junction end, which may reflect a read error. This chain links TRBV29-1 with TRBJ2-3, with D tentatively TRBD1 (5 bases). Germline CDR1 and CDR2: SQVTM and ANQGSEA. The CDR3 consists of 15 residues. Here the CDR3 reads CSESLTGDDTDTQCF. DNA of the CDR3: TGCAGCGAATCGCTCACAGGAGACGACACAGATACGCAGTGTTTT.

A note on this clonotype: Since a much larger clone is just one base distant, this may be a read error. V and J are TRBV5-1 and TRBJ1-5; D uncertain. This CDR3 is built from 13 residues. Germline V gene data show CDR1 as SGHRS and CDR2 as YFSETQ. Trimming took 0 bases from V and 5 from J, leaving 6 bases between them. The DNA for the CDR3 is TGCGCCAGCAGCTTGGCCGACGATCAGCCCCAGCATTTT. Translated, it gives CASSLADDQPQHF. Full variable domain (rest looked up from reference TRBV5-1 and TRBJ1-5): KAGVTQTPRYLIKTRGQQVTLSCSPISGHRSVSWYQQTPGQGLQFLFEYFSETQRNKGNFPGRFSGRQFSNSRSEMNVSTLELGDSALYLCASSLADDQPQHFGDGTRLSIL.

This clonotype was counted ten times or more. The rearrangement links TRBV4-2 to TRBJ2-1, with 10 bases that match TRBD2. With 2 bases clipped from V and 0 bases from J, the junction kept 4 bases outside the gene matches. CDR3 length: 17 amino acids. The germline CDR1 and CDR2 sequences are LGHNA and YNFKEQ. As DNA, the CDR3 is TGTGCCAGCAGCCAACGGACTAGCGGAAGCTCCTACAATGAGCAGTTCTTC. The encoded protein is CASSQRTSGSSYNEQFF.

This clonotype came up many times. The chain couples TRBV5-4 to TRBJ1-2, with D uncertain. Deletions cut 1 base from V and 1 base from J, with 11 bases between. The germline gives CDR1 SGHNT, CDR2 YYREEE (reference sequence). The CDR3 covers 15 residues. CDR3 residues: CASSLLHGDNYGYTF. The CDR3 bases are TGTGCCAGCAGCTTGTTGCACGGGGATAACTATGGCTACACCTTC.

This clonotype was observed many times. The chain joins TRBV15 to TRBJ1-5; D remains ambiguous. Germline CDR1 and CDR2: LNHNV and YYDKDF (reference sequence). V lost 1 base and J 3 bases, leaving 10 bases between the germline ends. The CDR3 has 15 residues. The CDR3 reads CATSRVDQLNQPQHF. CDR3 sequence (DNA): TGTGCCACCAGCAGAGTGGATCAGCTCAATCAGCCCCAGCATTTT.

Notes on this clonotype: A read error is possible here, since a much larger clone lies one base away. V usage is TRBV12-3 or TRBV12-4 and J usage is TRBJ1-2; D unclear. The CDR3 loop spans 14 amino acids. V lost 3 bases, J lost 4 bases, and 12 bases lay in between. CDR3 sequence: CASSLSVASYGYTF. The CDR3 DNA reads as TGTGCCAGCAGTTTGTCAGTTGCTAGCTATGGCTACACCTTC.

This clonotype was seen many times. The J gene is TRBJ2-7, the V gene TRBV18, with 9 bases aligning to TRBD1. V gave up 2 bases and J gave up 2 bases; unmatched junction bases: 1. The CDR3 covers 14 residues. Germline CDR1 reads KGHSH; CDR2 reads LQKENI. The CDR3 DNA reads TGTGCCAGCTCACCAAACAGGGGGCCCTACGAGCAGTACTTC. Protein product: CASSPNRGPYEQYF.